This T cell receptor beta chain appears in the sequencing data of a study of cytotoxic CD8 clonotypes in ibrutinib-treated CLL. About the study: Response samples were taken after a median about twelve months of treatment, range 6 to 36.

Sequencing was designed to attain a depth spanning 1 in 200,000 to 1 in 1 million T cells. Profiling relied on immunoSEQ multiplex PCR, and the TCRdb table lists in-frame clones only, not all of them. In the table there are about 180,000 clones, roughly four fifths of which are singletons. V was pared by 4 bases and J by 6 bases, with 3 bases of the junction left unmatched. The germline gives CDR1 LGHNA, CDR2 YNFKEQ. The CDR3 is 14 residues long. The chain couples TRBV4-2 to TRBJ2-1; 10 bases are shared with TRBD2. This sequence originates from a human donor with chronic lymphocytic leukemia. The source material was PBMCs, sampled after 24 months of ibrutinib treatment. The CDR3 DNA sequence: TGTGCCAGCAGCCCTCTAGCGGGGGCCAATGAGCAGTTCTTC. Translated: CASSPLAGANEQFF.